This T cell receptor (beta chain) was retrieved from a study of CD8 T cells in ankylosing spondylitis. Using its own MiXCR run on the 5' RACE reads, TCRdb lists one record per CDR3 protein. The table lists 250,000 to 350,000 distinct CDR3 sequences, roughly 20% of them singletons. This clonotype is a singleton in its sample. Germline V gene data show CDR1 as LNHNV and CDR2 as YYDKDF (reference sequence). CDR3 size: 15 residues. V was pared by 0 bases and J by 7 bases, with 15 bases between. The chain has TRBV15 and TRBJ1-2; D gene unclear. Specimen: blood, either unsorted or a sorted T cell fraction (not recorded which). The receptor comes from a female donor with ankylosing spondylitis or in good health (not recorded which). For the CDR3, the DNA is TGTGCCACCAGCAGAGATCGGCGGGCCCCCGGTGGCTACACCTTC. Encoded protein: CATSRDRRAPGGYTF.